The 10 T cell receptor beta chains below all came from one sample that was sequenced in a study of cytomegalovirus exposure and HLA in healthy donors. With 60 Vbeta and 13 Jbeta primers, the PCR was carried out. Assay used: immunoSEQ multiplex PCR; TCRdb lists only in-frame clones, some missing. The table has over 100,000 clones, 65% to 90% seen once. Sequencing was performed on PBMCs. These receptors originate from a man between 25 and 39 years old in good health and CMV-seronegative.

This rearrangement joins TRBV6-4 to TRBJ2-3; D might be TRBD2 (5 bases). This CDR3 comprises 14 residues. The ends were cut back, 7 bases at V and 2 bases at J, with 13 bases in the middle. Germline V gene sequence: CDR1 MRHNA, CDR2 SNTAGT. The CDR3: CASTSSASTDTQYF. The DNA for the CDR3 is TGTGCCAGCACTAGCAGCGCCTCCACAGATACGCAGTATTTT.

The chain uses TRBV9 and TRBJ1-3; tentatively, D is TRBD1 (6 bases). Looked up from germline, CDR1 is SGDLS and CDR2 is YYNGEE. The CDR3 extends over 14 amino acids. V was trimmed by 2 bases and J by 4 bases, leaving 10 bases between them. CDR3 bases: TGTGCCAGCAGCGTGGGAGGGACAGGAAACACCATATATTTT. Encoded protein: CASSVGGTGNTIYF.

With regard to this clone: Germline and junction disagree at one end, which may indicate a read error. The chain uses TRBV28 and TRBJ1-2; possibly TRBD1 for D (6 bases). The germline V gene encodes CDR1 MDHEN and CDR2 SYDVKM. The CDR3 runs to 18 residues. In DNA, the CDR3 is TGTGCCAACAGTTTCTCCCCCGGAGGTCCAGGAGAGGGGGAAGGCTACACCTTC. Translated: CANSFSPGGPGEGEGYTF.

This clone has only one observation. The chain combines TRBV9 with TRBJ1-6; 9 nucleotides line up with TRBD1. The CDR3 runs to 14 residues. Germline assignment: CDR1 SGDLS and CDR2 YYNGEE. V shed 3 bases, J shed 10 bases, and the junction held 5 bases outside the gene matches. DNA of the CDR3: TGTGCCAGCAGCGCCCAGGGACAGGGCTCACCCCTCCACTTT. Its translation: CASSAQGQGSPLHF.

Written as DNA, the CDR3 is TGTGCCATCCGCCCCGGGACAGGGGCCTACGAGCAGTACTTC. Translating it yields CAIRPGTGAYEQYF. This sequence joins TRBV10-3 and TRBJ2-7, with 10 bases identical to TRBD1. The CDR3 consists of 14 residues. Trimming removed 8 bases from V and 2 bases from J; junction bases left unmatched: 6. Germline V gene data show CDR1 as ENHRY and CDR2 as SYGVKD.

The chain has TRBV2 and TRBJ1-5; the D gene is possibly TRBD1 (6 bases). This CDR3 has 14 residues. With 5 bases removed from V and 3 bases from J, the gap between germline ends came to 11 bases. The germline V gene encodes CDR1 SNHLY and CDR2 FYNNEI. For the CDR3, the DNA is TGTGCCAGCAGTTTTCAGGGGATCAATCAGCCCCAGCATTTT. Encoded protein: CASSFQGINQPQHF.

The chain combines TRBV7-2 with TRBJ2-7, with TRBD2 identical over 11 bases. This CDR3 contains 16 residues. The V and J ends lost 3 bases and 3 bases, in that order; junction bases with no gene match: 7. Germline CDR1 reads SGHTA; CDR2 reads FQGNSA. CDR3 in amino acids: CASSFRLAGRLYEQYF. As DNA, the CDR3 is TGTGCCAGCAGCTTTCGACTAGCGGGGAGACTCTACGAGCAGTACTTC.

V and J are TRBV7-2 and TRBJ2-1; 11 bases are shared with TRBD2. The CDR3 spans 15 residues. V lost 9 bases and J lost 4; bases outside the gene matches: 8. Germline lookup yields CDR1 SGHTA and CDR2 FQGNSA. CDR3 residues: CASQGLAGGYNEQFF. CDR3 DNA sequence: TGTGCCAGTCAGGGGCTAGCGGGGGGATACAATGAGCAGTTCTTC.

The chain combines TRBV7-9 with TRBJ2-1, with a possible D match to TRBD2 (7 bases). The CDR3 consists of 18 residues. With 5 bases removed from V and 0 bases from J, the gap between germline ends came to 20 bases. The germline gives CDR1 SEHNR, CDR2 FQNEAQ (reference sequence). The CDR3 DNA reads as TGTGCCAGCAGCCCCTGGCGGGGGCTCCCGAGCTCCTACAATGAGCAGTTCTTC. This gives the protein CASSPWRGLPSSYNEQFF.

This chain links TRBV6-5 with TRBJ1-2, with a weak D call TRBD1 (5 bases). Looked up from germline, CDR1 is MNHEY and CDR2 is SVGAGI. The CDR3 is 13 residues long. Trimming pared 0 bases from V and 7 bases from J, leaving 9 bases between. The CDR3 coding sequence is TGTGCCAGCAGTTACTCCGGGGGGAGTGGCTACACCTTC. Residues: CASSYSGGSGYTF.